Described below is a single TCR beta chain sequence and its context. This clone was counted between two and nine times. Its antigen is currently not known. No much larger clone is present one base from it, and per-base qualities are unavailable. The sample comes from a study of blood T cell repertoires in COVID-19 (dated by TCRdb to the early 2020s). For context, the study as a whole: The collaborator samples originated in the United States, Italy and Spain and spanned the acute and convalescent phases of COVID-19. The material from the prospective study consisted of cDNA or gDNA derived from T cells, B-cell-depleted T cells, or PBMCs. Deeply sampled blood TCRbeta repertoires from subjects exposed to, actively infected with, or recovered from COVID-19 were included in the dataset. The repertoires were released in a freely available public database meant as a resource for research on the immune response to SARS-CoV-2. The samples were drawn from two sources: the first 160 participants of the ongoing ImmuneRACE study, and some 1,300 subjects contributed by 6 global collaborators. A de-identified subject ID, COVID-19 status, age in years and sex were almost always included in the sample metadata. HLA class I and class II types, where available, came from metadata supplied by the sample provider rather than from assay-based typing. What the study reported, not specific to this receptor: Clinical and demographic metadata were provided uncurated, with the amount varying by source and participant.

TCRbeta CDR3 regions were amplified from genomic DNA by means of the immunoSEQ Assay, a bias-controlled multiplex PCR. As for the original processing: Nucleated cell counts per sample were estimated from amplification of reference gene primers within the assay. Sequence reads were collapsed and filtered to measure the absolute abundance of every unique TCRbeta CDR3 rearrangement. For each sample, productive Simpson clonality was calculated by taking the square root of Simpson's diversity index across productive rearrangements. TCRdb re-hosts the immuneACCESS table, in-frame sequences only. Its copies lack some clones; in the studies checked, an unresolved V gene accounts for under half of them, and the cause for the rest is not known. The DNA gave D and trimming, while V, J and clone size come from that table. In all, the sample holds over 25,000 clones, and more than 80% of those were seen once. Approximately 42% of the sample is in the top ten clones.

Counted from cysteine to phenylalanine, this CDR3 has 17 amino acids. Only the CDR3 DNA stays, 51 bases, in frame from base 1. V is shortened by 0 bases, J by 1 base, and the region joining them spans 14 bases. CDR1 and CDR2 (SGDLS, YYNGEE) derive from the germline V gene. Collaborating institutions collected whole blood in K2EDTA tubes following their own protocols. For TCRbeta analysis, collaborator samples were shipped as frozen whole blood, as isolated PBMCs, or as DNA extracted from either sample type. Material: peripheral blood. This TCR was recovered from a woman older than 75 with acute or convalescent COVID-19. The sequence joins TRBV9 to TRBJ2-1; TRBD1 is a possible D gene, resting on 6 matching bases. The CDR3 sequence is CASSVGSLQGSYNEQFF. At the DNA level, the sequence is TGTGCCAGCAGCGTAGGGTCCCTCCAGGGGTCCTACAATGAGCAGTTCTTC.